The clone carrying this TCR beta chain was recorded many times. Any patient presenting with uncontrolled infection, other autoimmune disease, pregnancy or lactation was left out. Thyroid ultrasound, orbital computed tomography, clinical symptoms, and serum thyroxine and TRAb underpinned diagnoses. This sample was taken from a study of T cells in Graves' hyperthyroidism and ophthalmopathy. There were TCR beta CDR3 regions amplified from RNA transcripts. RT-PCR in the first round (using the HTBI primer set) targeted the TCR CDR3. Via MiXCR, TCRdb re-called the multiplex PCR reads, giving one row per CDR3 protein. The data contain 460,000 or so distinct CDR3 sequences, 14% of them singletons. Trimming removed 7 bases from V and 5 bases from J; junction bases left unmatched: 9. This CDR3 comprises 13 residues. Germline values: CDR1 SQVTM, CDR2 ANQGSEA.

The material sequenced was blood. V gene TRBV29-1 combines with J gene TRBJ2-3, with TRBD1 matching 7 bases. The source of this sequence is a woman aged 18-29 years with Graves' hyperthyroidism. The CDR3 region is CSGGTANVDTQYF. The CDR3 nucleotides are TGCAGCGGGGGGACAGCGAATGTAGATACGCAGTATTTT.